This TCR beta chain was documented in a study of blood T cell repertoires in COVID-19. Study-level information: Acute and convalescent COVID-19 samples came from the United States, Italy and Spain. Sample material is recorded as cDNA or gDNA derived from T cells, B-cell-depleted T cells, or PBMCs.

The table lists this clone with many counts. Repertoires were generated with immunoSEQ multiplex PCR, while TCRdb's copy carries only in-frame clones and drops some. This table has about 100,000 clones, about 77% appearing once. Germline V CDR1 and CDR2: KGHSH, LQKENI. The CDR3 contains 13 residues. V gave up 4 bases and J gave up 2 bases, with 8 bases separating them. Sequencing was carried out using peripheral blood. The sequence was collected from a woman aged 70 to 79 with acute or convalescent COVID-19. The V and J genes are TRBV18 and TRBJ1-1; D is unclear. The DNA of the CDR3 is TGTGCCAGCTCACTGGGAGACAACACTGAAGCTTTCTTT. It is translated as CASSLGDNTEAFF. The full variable domain, rest sourced from reference TRBV18 and TRBJ1-1, is NAGVMQNPRHLVRRRGQEARLRCSPMKGHSHVYWYRQLPEEGLKFMVYLQKENIIDESGMPKERFSAEFPKEGPSILRIQQVVRGDSAAYFCASSLGDNTEAFFGQGTRLTVV.